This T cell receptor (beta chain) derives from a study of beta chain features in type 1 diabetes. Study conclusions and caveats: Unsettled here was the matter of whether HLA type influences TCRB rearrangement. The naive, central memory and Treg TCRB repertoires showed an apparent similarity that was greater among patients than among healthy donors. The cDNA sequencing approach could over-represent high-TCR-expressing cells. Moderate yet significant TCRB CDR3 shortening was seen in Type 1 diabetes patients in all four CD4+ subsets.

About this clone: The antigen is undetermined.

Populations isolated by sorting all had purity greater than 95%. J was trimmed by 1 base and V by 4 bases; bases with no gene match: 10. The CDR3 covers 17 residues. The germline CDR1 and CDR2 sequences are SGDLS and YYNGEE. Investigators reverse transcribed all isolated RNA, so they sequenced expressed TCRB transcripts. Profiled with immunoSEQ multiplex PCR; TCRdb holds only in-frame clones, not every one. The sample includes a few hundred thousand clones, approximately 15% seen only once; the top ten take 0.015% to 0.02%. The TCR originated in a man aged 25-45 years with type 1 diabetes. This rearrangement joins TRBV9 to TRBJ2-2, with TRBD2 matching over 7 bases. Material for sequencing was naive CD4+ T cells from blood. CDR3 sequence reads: CASSPTPSGRNTGELFF. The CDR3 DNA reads TGTGCCAGCAGCCCCACCCCTAGCGGCAGGAACACCGGGGAGCTGTTTTTT.